A single sample is the source of the 11 T cell receptor beta chains below, sequenced in a study of blood T cell repertoires in COVID-19. Sequenced by immunoSEQ multiplex PCR; TCRdb stores in-frame clones only, minus some. The sample lists 300,000 to 400,000 clones, around 90% seen once, with 2% to 3% in the top ten. The sequencing sample was made of PBMCs or T cells enriched from blood (not recorded which). Source of these receptors: a man aged 55 to 69 who had recovered from COVID-19.

The rearrangement links TRBV11-2 to TRBJ2-3; D ambiguous. CDR1 and CDR2 (germline): SGHAT, FQNNGV. The V end lost 1 base, the J end lost 0 bases, and 11 bases lay between the germline ends. The CDR3 loop spans 16 amino acids. This CDR3 is CASSLVPGHSTDTQYF. CDR3 DNA: TGTGCCAGCAGCTTAGTCCCCGGTCATAGCACAGATACGCAGTATTTT. Full variable domain (rest looked up from reference TRBV11-2 and TRBJ2-3): EAGVAQSPRYKIIEKRQSVAFWCNPISGHATLYWYQQILGQGPKLLIQFQNNGVVDDSQLPKDRFSAERLKGVDSTLKIQPAKLEDSAVYLCASSLVPGHSTDTQYFGPGTRLTVL.

The V call is TRBV14, the J call TRBJ2-1, with TRBD1 matching over 8 bases. Germline values: CDR1 SGHDN, CDR2 FVKESK. The CDR3 length is 15 residues. V was clipped by 1 base and J by 7 bases; unmatched bases: 6. This chain's CDR3 is CASSQGQGAWNEQFF. In nucleotides, the CDR3 is TGTGCCAGCAGCCAAGGGCAGGGGGCTTGGAATGAGCAGTTCTTC.

The rearrangement links TRBV29-1 to TRBJ2-5; 11 bases are shared with TRBD1. The CDR3 loop spans 16 amino acids. The trim removed 2 bases at V and 6 bases at J, leaving 11 bases unmatched. In germline, CDR1 is SQVTM, CDR2 ANQGSEA. For the CDR3, the DNA is TGCAGCGTTGAACGGAGTGGGGACAGGGGGGGGAAGACCCAGTACTTC. Residues: CSVERSGDRGGKTQYF. Based on the CDR3 plus reference TRBV29-1 and TRBJ2-5, the full variable domain is SAVISQKPSRDICQRGTSLTIQCQVDSQVTMMFWYRQQPGQSLTLIATANQGSEATYESGFVIDKFPISRPNLTFSTLTVSNMSPEDSSIYLCSVERSGDRGGKTQYFGPGTRLLVL.

The chain has TRBV9 and TRBJ2-3; TRBD1 matches 8 bases. The CDR3 length is 18 residues. J gave up 5 bases and V 0 bases, and 14 bases lay outside the gene matches. Germline values: CDR1 SGDLS, CDR2 YYNGEE. CDR3 amino acids: CASSVAPGTGGREDTQYF. The CDR3 coding sequence is TGTGCCAGCAGCGTAGCCCCGGGGACAGGTGGACGGGAAGATACGCAGTATTTT.

The chain uses TRBV28 and TRBJ2-3; 13 bases are shared with TRBD2. The CDR3 runs to 17 residues. The V gene end was trimmed by 4 bases and the J gene end by 5 bases; junction bases not matched to a gene: 9. Germline CDR1 MDHEN, CDR2 SYDVKM. The CDR3 DNA reads as TGTGCCAGCAGTTCAGGGGCACTAGCGGGGGGGATAGATACGCAGTATTTT. Translated, it gives CASSSGALAGGIDTQYF.

This chain connects TRBV4-1 to TRBJ2-7, with TRBD1 identical over 7 bases. The CDR3 is 12 residues long. Germline V gene data show CDR1 as MGHRA and CDR2 as YSYEKL. V lost 6 bases and J lost 5; bases outside the gene matches: 4. CDR3 DNA: TGCGCCAGCAGAGACAGGGCGCACGAGCAGTACTTC. Amino acids: CASRDRAHEQYF.

The chain links TRBV4-3 to TRBJ2-7, with D perhaps matching TRBD1 (6 bases). This CDR3 is 15 amino acids long. The V and J ends lost 1 base and 3 bases respectively, with 13 bases between them. CDR1 is LGHNA, CDR2 YSLEER, per germline. The CDR3 sequence is CASSQAYGQYYEQYF. In DNA form, the CDR3 reads TGCGCCAGCAGCCAAGCTTACGGACAGTACTACGAGCAGTACTTC.

Concerning this clone: Other DNA sequences in the sample encode the same CDR3. The rearrangement joins TRBV9 to TRBJ2-5, with D perhaps TRBD2 (7 bases). The CDR3 is made up of 15 amino acids. Trimming removed 4 bases from V and 0 bases from J, with 13 bases in between. The germline V gene has CDR1 SGDLS and CDR2 YYNGEE. The CDR3 region has the DNA TGTGCCAGCAGCCCGGGCGGGGGCAACCAAGAGACCCAGTACTTC. Its translation: CASSPGGGNQETQYF.

V gene TRBV3-1 (or the pseudogene TRBV3-2) combines with J gene TRBJ2-3; 9 nucleotides align to TRBD2. Looked up from germline, CDR1 is LGHDT and CDR2 is YNNKEL (reference sequence). This CDR3 region has 16 residues. The V and J ends lost 4 bases and 2 bases, in that order; junction bases with no gene match: 7. The CDR3 nucleotides are TGTGCCAGCAGCCCGACTAGCGGAGACCTCACAGATACGCAGTATTTT. Protein product: CASSPTSGDLTDTQYF.

The rearrangement links TRBV14 to TRBJ2-2, with a tentative D call TRBD2 (5 bases). CDR1 and CDR2 (germline): SGHDN, FVKESK. V was cut by 2 bases and J by 1 base, with 17 bases left in between. The CDR3 loop spans 18 amino acids. The CDR3 region is CASSQSSGIPLNTGELFF. The CDR3 DNA is TGTGCCAGCAGCCAATCCTCCGGGATCCCGCTGAACACCGGGGAGCTGTTTTTT.

This clone was seen a few times. The chain couples TRBV7-2 to TRBJ2-7; 8 positions agree with TRBD2. This CDR3 spans 13 amino acids. The germline V gene encodes CDR1 SGHTA and CDR2 FQGNSA. Trimming removed 5 bases from V and 3 bases from J; junction bases left unmatched: 3. The DNA for the CDR3 is TGTGCCAGCAGCCCGGGACTAGTCTACGAGCAGTACTTC. As protein: CASSPGLVYEQYF.